Presented here are 3 T cell receptor beta chains from one specimen sequenced in a study of CD8+CD57+ T cells in acquired aplastic anemia. TCR beta VDJ and CDR3 were profiled, and genomic DNA was the template. TCRdb independently ran MiXCR on the reads; one entry per CDR3 protein. This sample yields some 150,000 distinct CDR3 sequences, of which 65% to 75% are seen a single time; approximately 42% belongs to the top ten. All patients picked for sequencing had shown, by flow cytometry, an expansion of CD8+CD57+ cells. The specimen was sorted CD4+, CD8+, or CD8+CD57+ T cells (not recorded which) from PBMCs. The receptor source for this set is a human donor with aplastic anemia.

The chain carries TRBV2 and TRBJ1-2; weak D call: TRBD1 (5 bases). Germline V CDR1 and CDR2: SNHLY, FYNNEI. The CDR3 sequence is 13 residues long. V was pared by 6 bases and J by 4 bases, with 12 bases between. CDR3 sequence reads: CASRSGTGYGYTF. Written as DNA, the CDR3 is TGTGCCAGCAGGTCCGGGACTGGCTATGGCTACACCTTC.

This clonotype has more than one count but fewer than ten. The chain combines TRBV6-4 with TRBJ2-2, with 8 nucleotides matching TRBD2. Per germline, CDR1 MRHNA and CDR2 SNTAGT. The CDR3 runs 13 residues. V was pared by 6 bases and J by 7 bases, with 4 bases of the junction left unmatched. CDR3 loop: CASSPGTSGELFF. CDR3 bases: TGTGCCAGCAGCCCCGGGACTAGCGGGGAGCTGTTTTTT.

The J gene is TRBJ1-4, the V gene TRBV15, with D hard to call. This CDR3 region has 11 residues. V was cut by 3 bases and J by 6 bases, with 2 bases left in between. The V gene's germline CDR1 is LNHNV and CDR2 YYDKDF (reference sequence). The CDR3 region is CATSSYEKLFF. CDR3 sequence (DNA): TGTGCCACCAGCAGTTATGAAAAACTGTTTTTT.